This T cell receptor (beta chain) stems from a study of cytomegalovirus exposure and HLA in healthy donors. Study-wide findings and caveats: There were 160 or so TCR beta chains listed as cytomegalovirus-associated. Cytomegalovirus status, reportedly, was diagnosed with high specificity and sensitivity by the classifier. A later analysis appeared to link common viral pathogens to several of the most significant clusters.

Amplification used 60 Vbeta primers and 13 Jbeta primers. Only in-frame clones appear in the TCRdb table, and some are missing; sequencing was by immunoSEQ multiplex PCR. The sample lists approximately 110,000 clones, 70% to 80% occurring once. Comment on this clone: The target antigen is unknown.

The sample was PBMCs. The TCR comes from a woman aged 25 to 39 in good health and CMV-seropositive.

CDR3 DNA: TGTGCCAGCAGCTTGCAGCCCGGGGGAGGGGGCTACACCTTC. Its protein is CASSLQPGGGGYTF. The chain has TRBV5-8 and TRBJ1-2; TRBD1 might be the D (5 bases). Germline V CDR1 and CDR2: SGHTS, YDEGEE. The CDR3 loop spans 14 amino acids. The ends were cut back, 1 base at V and 8 bases at J, with 15 bases in the middle.